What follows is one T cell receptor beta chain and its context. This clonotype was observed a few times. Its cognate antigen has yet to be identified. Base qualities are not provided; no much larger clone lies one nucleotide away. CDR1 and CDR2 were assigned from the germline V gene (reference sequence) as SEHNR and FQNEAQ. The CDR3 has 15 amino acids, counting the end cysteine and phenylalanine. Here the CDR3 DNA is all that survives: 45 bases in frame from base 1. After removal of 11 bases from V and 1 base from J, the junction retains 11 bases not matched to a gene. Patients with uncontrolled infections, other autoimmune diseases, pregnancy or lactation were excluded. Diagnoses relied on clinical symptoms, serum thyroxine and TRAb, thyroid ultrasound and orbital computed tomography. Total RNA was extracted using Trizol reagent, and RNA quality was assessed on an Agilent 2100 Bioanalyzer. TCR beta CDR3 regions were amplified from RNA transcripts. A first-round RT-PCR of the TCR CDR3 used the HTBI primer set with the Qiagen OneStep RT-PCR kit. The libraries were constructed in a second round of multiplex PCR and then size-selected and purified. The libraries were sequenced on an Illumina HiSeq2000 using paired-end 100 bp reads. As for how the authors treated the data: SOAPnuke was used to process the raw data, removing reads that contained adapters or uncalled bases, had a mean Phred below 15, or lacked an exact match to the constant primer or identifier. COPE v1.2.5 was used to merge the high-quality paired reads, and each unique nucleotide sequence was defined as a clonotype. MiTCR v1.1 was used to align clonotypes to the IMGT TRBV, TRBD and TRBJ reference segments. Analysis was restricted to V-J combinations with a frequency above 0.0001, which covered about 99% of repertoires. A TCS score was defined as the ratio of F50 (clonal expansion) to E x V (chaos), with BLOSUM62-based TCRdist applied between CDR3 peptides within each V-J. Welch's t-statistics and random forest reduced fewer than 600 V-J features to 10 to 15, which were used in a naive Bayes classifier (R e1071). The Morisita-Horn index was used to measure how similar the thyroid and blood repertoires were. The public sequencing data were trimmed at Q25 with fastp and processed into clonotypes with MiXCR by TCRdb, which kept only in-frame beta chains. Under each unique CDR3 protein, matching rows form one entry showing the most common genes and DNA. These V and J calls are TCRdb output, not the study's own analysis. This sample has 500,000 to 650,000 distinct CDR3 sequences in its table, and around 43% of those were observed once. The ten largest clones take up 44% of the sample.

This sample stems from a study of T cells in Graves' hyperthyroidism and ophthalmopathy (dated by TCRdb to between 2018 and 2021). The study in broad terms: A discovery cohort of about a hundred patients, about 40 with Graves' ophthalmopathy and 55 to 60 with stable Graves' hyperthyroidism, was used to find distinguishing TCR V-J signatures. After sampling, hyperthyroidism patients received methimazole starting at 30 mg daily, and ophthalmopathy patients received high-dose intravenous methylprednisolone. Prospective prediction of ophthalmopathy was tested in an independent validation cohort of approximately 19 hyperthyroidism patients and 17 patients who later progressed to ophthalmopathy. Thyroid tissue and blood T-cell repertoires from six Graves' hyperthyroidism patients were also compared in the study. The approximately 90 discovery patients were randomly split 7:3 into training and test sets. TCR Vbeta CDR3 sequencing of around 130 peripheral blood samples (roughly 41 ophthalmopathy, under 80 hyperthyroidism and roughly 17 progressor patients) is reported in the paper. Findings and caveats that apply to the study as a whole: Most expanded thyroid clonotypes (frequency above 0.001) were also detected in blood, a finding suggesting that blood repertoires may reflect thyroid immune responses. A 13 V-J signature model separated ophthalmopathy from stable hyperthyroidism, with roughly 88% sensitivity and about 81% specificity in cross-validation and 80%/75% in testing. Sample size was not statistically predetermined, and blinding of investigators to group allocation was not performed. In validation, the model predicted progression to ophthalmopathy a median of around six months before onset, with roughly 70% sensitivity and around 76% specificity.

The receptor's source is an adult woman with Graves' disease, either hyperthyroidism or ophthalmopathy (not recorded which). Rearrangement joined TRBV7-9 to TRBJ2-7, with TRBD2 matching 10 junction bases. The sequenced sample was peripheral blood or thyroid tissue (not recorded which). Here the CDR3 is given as CAWTTGTSVSYEQYF. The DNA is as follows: TGTGCCTGGACAACCGGGACTAGCGTTTCCTACGAGCAGTACTTC.